This T cell receptor (beta chain) was retrieved from a study of technical replicates of blood from a handful of donors (dated by TCRdb to about 2017). Concerning this clone: It lacks a known antigen. The input lacks base qualities; no much larger clone sits a single base away. This sample also contains other DNA sequences that code for the same CDR3.

At the junction V is shortened by 3 bases and J by 7 bases, with 9 bases in between. The CDR3 starts with the cysteine, ends with the phenylalanine, and has 13 residues. Only the CDR3 part of the read is kept: 39 bases, read in frame from the first base. The germline V gene supplies CDR1 MDHEN and CDR2 SYDVKM. Library method: the immunoSEQ multiplex PCR assay. In TCRdb, the immuneACCESS table is reduced to in-frame sequences with V and J assigned. These tables do not hold every clone; where another copy was compared, an unresolved V gene accounts for under half, and the others remain unexplained. The sample contains some 80,000 clones, approximately 97% of them found a single time. Roughly 0.3% of the sample belongs to the ten largest clones.

The sequence links TRBV28 to TRBJ1-4; the D gene is possibly TRBD1, with 6 bases matching. This TCR was sampled from a human donor in good health. Material for sequencing was T cells isolated from PBMCs. In nucleotides, the sequence is TGTGCCAGCAGTTTGTTCAGGGGTGAAAAACTGTTTTTT. This codes for CASSLFRGEKLFF.